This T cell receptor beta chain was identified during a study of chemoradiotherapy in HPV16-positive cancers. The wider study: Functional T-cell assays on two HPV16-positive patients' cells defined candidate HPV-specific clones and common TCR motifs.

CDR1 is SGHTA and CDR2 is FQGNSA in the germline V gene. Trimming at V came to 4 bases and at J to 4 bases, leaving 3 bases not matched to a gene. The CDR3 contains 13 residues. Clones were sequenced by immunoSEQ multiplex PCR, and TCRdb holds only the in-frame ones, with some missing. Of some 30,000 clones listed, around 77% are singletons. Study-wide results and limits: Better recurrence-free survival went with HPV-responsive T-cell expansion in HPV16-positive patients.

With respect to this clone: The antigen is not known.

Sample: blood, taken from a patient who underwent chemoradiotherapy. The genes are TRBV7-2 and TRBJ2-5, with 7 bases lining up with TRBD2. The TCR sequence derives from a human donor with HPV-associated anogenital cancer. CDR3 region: CASSWTSLETQYF. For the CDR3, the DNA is TGTGCCAGCAGCTGGACTAGTCTAGAGACCCAGTACTTC.